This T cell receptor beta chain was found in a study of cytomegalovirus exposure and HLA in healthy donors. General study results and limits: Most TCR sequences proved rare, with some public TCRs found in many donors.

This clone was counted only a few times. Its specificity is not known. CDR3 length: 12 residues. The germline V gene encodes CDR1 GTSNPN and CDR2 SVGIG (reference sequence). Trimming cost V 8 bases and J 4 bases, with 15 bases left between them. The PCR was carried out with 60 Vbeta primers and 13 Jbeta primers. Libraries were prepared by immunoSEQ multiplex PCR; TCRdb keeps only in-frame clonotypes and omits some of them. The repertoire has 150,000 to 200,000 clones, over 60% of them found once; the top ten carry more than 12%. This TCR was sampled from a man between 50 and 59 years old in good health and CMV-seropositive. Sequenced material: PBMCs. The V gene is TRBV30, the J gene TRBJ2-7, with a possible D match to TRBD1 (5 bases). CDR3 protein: CAHQQEGYEQYF. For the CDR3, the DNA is TGTGCCCACCAACAGGAAGGGTACGAGCAGTACTTC.